The present T cell receptor (beta chain) was sequenced within a study of T cells in Graves' hyperthyroidism and ophthalmopathy. The study, taken as a whole, reports: A 13 V-J signature model discriminated ophthalmopathy versus stable hyperthyroidism.

The CDR3 has 14 residues. V gave up 7 bases and J gave up 0 bases; unmatched junction bases: 6. From germline, CDR1 is SNHLY and CDR2 FYNNEI. With duration under 3 months, ophthalmopathy was active: Clinical Activity Score at least 3, NOSPECS at least 4. RNA transcripts yielded amplified TCR beta CDR3 regions. During a first-round RT-PCR of the TCR CDR3, the HTBI primer set was used. TCRdb passed the multiplex PCR reads through MiXCR, listing each CDR3 protein once. The data show hundreds of thousands of distinct CDR3 sequences, roughly 20% seen once. This clonotype was seen repeatedly, ten times or more. The antigen remains unidentified.

Material for sequencing was blood. The chain is built from TRBV2 and TRBJ2-7, with TRBD1 matching over 7 bases. This TCR derives from a man in his forties or fifties with Graves' ophthalmopathy. CDR3 sequence: CASKPGTVSYEQYF. The CDR3 DNA is TGTGCCAGCAAACCCGGGACAGTCTCCTACGAGCAGTACTTC. Full variable domain (outside the CDR3, taken from reference TRBV2 and TRBJ2-7): EPEVTQTPSHQVTQMGQEVILRCVPISNHLYFYWYRQILGQKVEFLVSFYNNEISEKSEIFDDQFSVERPDGSNFTLKIRSTKLEDSAMYFCASKPGTVSYEQYFGPGTRLTVT.